Listed here are 14 T cell receptor beta chains from one sample, sequenced in a study of OX40 agonist ivuxolimab in advanced cancers. TCRdb's copy holds only in-frame clones and misses some; the assay was immunoSEQ multiplex PCR. The data show about 61,000 clones, approximately 90% seen once. This specimen consisted of CD4+ or CD8+ T cells sorted from blood, obtained in a trial of the OX40 agonist ivuxolimab. These receptors were taken from an adult with an advanced solid tumor such as melanoma, head and neck, liver or kidney cancer.

The gene calls are TRBV7-9 and TRBJ2-3; 12 bases agree with TRBD2. J lost 6 bases, V lost 5 bases, and 12 bases had no gene match. Germline assignment: CDR1 SEHNR and CDR2 FQNEAQ (reference sequence). The CDR3 is 17 amino acids. CDR3 amino acids: CASSGEVGTSGFDTQYF. CDR3 DNA: TGTGCCAGCAGCGGAGAGGTAGGGACTAGCGGGTTCGATACGCAGTATTTT.

The chain employs TRBV19 and TRBJ2-1; tentatively, D is TRBD1 (5 bases). CDR1 LNHDA and CDR2 SQIVND come from the germline V gene (reference sequence). The CDR3 loop spans 15 amino acids. Deletions cut 3 bases from V and 6 bases from J, with 15 bases between. For the CDR3, the DNA is TGTGCCAGTAGTATCGGCCAGGGAATTGGCAATGAGCAGTTCTTC. It specifies CASSIGQGIGNEQFF.

The chain couples TRBV30 to TRBJ1-5; D is possibly TRBD1 (5 bases). Per the germline V gene, CDR1 is GTSNPN and CDR2 is SVGIG (reference sequence). The CDR3 loop spans 14 amino acids. V was cut by 2 bases and J by 7 bases, with 15 bases left in between. The CDR3 here is CAWSWGRVRQPQHF. CDR3 sequence (DNA): TGTGCCTGGAGTTGGGGGAGGGTCAGGCAGCCCCAGCATTTT.

Relative to its sample, this clone is medium-sized. The rearrangement uses TRBV5-1 and TRBJ1-1; D unclear. V was trimmed by 2 bases and J by 3 bases, leaving 14 bases between them. Germline V lookup: CDR1 SGHRS, CDR2 YFSETQ. The CDR3 consists of 15 residues. CDR3 bases: TGCGCCAGCAGCTTATTTGCCCTGGACGACACTGAAGCTTTCTTT. Its protein is CASSLFALDDTEAFF.

This chain connects TRBV9 to TRBJ1-6, with 11 bases aligning to TRBD1. The CDR3 contains 16 residues. Unmatched junction bases numbered 7, after V lost 0 bases and J lost 11 bases. CDR1 and CDR2 from the germline V gene are SGDLS and YYNGEE. The DNA for the CDR3 is TGTGCCAGCAGCGTAGGACCGGACAGGGGGCGAGCACCCCTCCACTTT. It translates to CASSVGPDRGRAPLHF. The complete variable domain, with remaining parts taken from reference TRBV9 and TRBJ1-6, reads DSGVTQTPKHLITATGQRVTLRCSPRSGDLSVYWYQQSLDQGLQFLIQYYNGEERAKGNILERFSAQQFPDLHSELNLSSLELGDSALYFCASSVGPDRGRAPLHFGNGTRLTVT.

V usage is TRBV13 and J usage is TRBJ2-1, with 10 bases aligning to TRBD2. This CDR3 comprises 14 residues. Germline-derived CDR1 and CDR2 are PRHDT and FYEKMQ (reference sequence). The V gene end was trimmed by 4 bases and the J gene end by 5 bases; junction bases not matched to a gene: 2. DNA of the CDR3: TGTGCCAGCAGCTCGCTAGCGGGAGACAATGAGCAGTTCTTC. It translates to CASSSLAGDNEQFF.

This chain connects TRBV7-6 to TRBJ1-1; D remains unclear. Trimming pared 0 bases from V and 3 bases from J, leaving 8 bases between. The germline V gene has CDR1 SGHVS and CDR2 FNYEAQ. This CDR3 has 14 residues. CDR3 nucleotides: TGTGCCAGCAGCTTAGCCGGATCAGACACTGAAGCTTTCTTT. Its translation: CASSLAGSDTEAFF.

CDR3 region: CASSSGQEPYEQYF. CDR3 nucleotides: TGTGCCAGCAGTTCCGGACAGGAGCCCTACGAGCAGTACTTC. The chain carries TRBV27 and TRBJ2-7, with 7 bases that match TRBD1. This CDR3 is built from 14 residues. Looked up from germline, CDR1 is MNHEY and CDR2 is SMNVEV (reference sequence). Germline trimming cut 4 bases from V and 2 bases from J; bases unmatched to any gene: 5.

The rearrangement links TRBV2 to TRBJ1-1, with D uncertain. The CDR3 runs to 14 residues. The germline V gene has CDR1 SNHLY and CDR2 FYNNEI. V was cut by 1 base and J by 7 bases, with 13 bases left in between. The CDR3 nucleotides are TGTGCCAGCAGTGAAGTCGGAGCCGACAATGAAGCTTTCTTT. Protein sequence: CASSEVGADNEAFF.

V usage is TRBV19 and J usage is TRBJ1-1; D gene unclear. The V end lost 3 bases, the J end lost 0 bases, and 8 bases lay between the germline ends. CDR1 LNHDA and CDR2 SQIVND come from the germline V gene (reference sequence). The CDR3 contains 14 residues. In DNA, the CDR3 is TGTGCCAGTAGTATGGCGGGATTGAACACTGAAGCTTTCTTT. Translation gives CASSMAGLNTEAFF.

The rearrangement joins TRBV2 to TRBJ2-3, with 11 bases matching TRBD1. The CDR3 is 12 amino acids. Germline lookup yields CDR1 SNHLY and CDR2 FYNNEI. The trim removed 11 bases at V and 5 bases at J, leaving 3 bases unmatched. This chain's CDR3 is CAEGQGGDTQYF. CDR3 nucleotides: TGTGCCGAGGGACAGGGGGGAGATACGCAGTATTTT.

The J gene is TRBJ1-6, the V gene TRBV30; a possible D gene is TRBD1 (5 bases). This CDR3 contains 14 residues. V was pared by 0 bases and J by 9 bases, with 12 bases between. CDR1 and CDR2 (germline): GTSNPN, SVGIG (reference sequence). CDR3 bases: TGTGCCTGGAGTGTAGGCCAGGGAAGTTCACCCCTCCACTTT. This translates into CAWSVGQGSSPLHF.

The chain couples TRBV30 to TRBJ1-3; D gene unclear. Germline V gene sequence: CDR1 GTSNPN, CDR2 SVGIG (reference sequence). The CDR3 runs to 17 residues. V was pared by 0 bases and J by 0 bases, with 15 bases between. The CDR3 loop is CAWSVTWVGASGNTIYF. The CDR3 nucleotides are TGTGCCTGGAGTGTGACTTGGGTCGGTGCCTCTGGAAACACCATATATTTT.

J is TRBJ2-1 and V is TRBV6-5; no clear D gene. The CDR3 sequence is 15 residues long. From germline, CDR1 is MNHEY and CDR2 SVGAGI. The ends were cut back, 1 base at V and 3 bases at J, with 10 bases in the middle. The DNA of the CDR3 is TGTGCCAGCAGTTACTTGCCTGGCCTCTACAATGAGCAGTTCTTC. Its protein product is CASSYLPGLYNEQFF.